The 22 T cell receptor gamma chains reported below all come from one sample, sequenced in a study of gamma-delta chains in newborns, infants, children. TCRdb re-processed the reads using CATT. The sample carries about 1,100 gamma-chain clones, about 4% recorded once. Sequencing was done on a sample of blood. Receptors were obtained from a child who was a newborn, infant or young child, either healthy, febrile or measles-vaccinated (not recorded which).

Within the sample, this clone is hyperexpanded (1% or more). Distinct nucleotide sequences in the sample also encode this CDR3. For the CDR3, the DNA is TGTGCCTTGTGGGAGGTGCGAGAGTTGGGCAAAAAAATCAAGGTATTT. Translating gives CALWEVRELGKKIKVF. V and J are TRGV9 and TRGJP. The germline CDR1 and CDR2 sequences are GITISATS and ISYDGTV (reference sequence). The J segment lost 6 bases and the V segment lost 0 bases, leaving 2 bases of the junction unmatched. There are 16 residues in the CDR3.

Relative to its sample, this clone is medium-sized. Only one base separates this from a far larger clonotype, so it likely reflects a read error. Other DNA variants within this sample encode the same CDR3. The rearrangement links TRGV9 to TRGJP. Germline CDR1 and CDR2: GITISATS and ISYDGTV (reference sequence). With 0 bases clipped from V and 6 bases from J, the junction kept 2 bases outside the gene matches. This CDR3 is 16 amino acids long. The CDR3 DNA sequence: TGTGCCTTGTGGGAGGTGCTAGAGTTGGGCAAAAAAATCAAGGTATTT. It translates to CALWEVLELGKKIKVF.

This clone has a handful of counts. The rearrangement uses TRGV9 and TRGJP. Germline V gene data show CDR1 as GITISATS and CDR2 as ISYDGTV (reference sequence). This CDR3 spans 16 amino acids. The J segment lost 7 bases and the V segment lost 4 bases, leaving 7 bases of the junction unmatched. As DNA, the CDR3 is TGTGCCTTGTGGGACCTCTCGGAGTTGGGCAAAAAAATCAAGGTATTT. Encoded protein: CALWDLSELGKKIKVF.

Only a few counts were recorded for this clone. The same CDR3 arises from other DNA sequences in this sample as well. This chain uses TRGV9 with TRGJP. Per germline, CDR1 GITISATS and CDR2 ISYDGTV (reference sequence). The CDR3 runs to 19 residues. J was trimmed by 1 base and V by 3 bases; bases with no gene match: 9. The CDR3 DNA follows: TGTGCCTTGTGGGAGACGACCGTAGGGCAAGAGTTGGGCAAAAAAATCAAGGTATTT. It yields the protein CALWETTVGQELGKKIKVF.

Within the sample, this clone is large. Other DNA sequences in this sample translate to the same CDR3. CDR3 in amino acids: CALWEPQELGKKIKVF. The CDR3, as DNA: TGTGCCTTGTGGGAGCCCCAAGAGTTGGGCAAAAAAATCAAGGTATTT. This chain uses TRGV9 with TRGJP. The germline gives CDR1 GITISATS, CDR2 ISYDGTV (reference sequence). This CDR3 comprises 16 residues. With V trimmed by 3 bases and J by 4 bases, 3 bases remained unmatched.

This clone is medium-sized within its sample. Other DNA variants within this sample encode the same CDR3. The CDR3 coding sequence is TGTGCCTTGTGGGAGGTAATAGAGTTGGGCAAAAAAATCAAGGTATTT. It translates to CALWEVIELGKKIKVF. The chain carries TRGV9 and TRGJP. Germline lookup yields CDR1 GITISATS and CDR2 ISYDGTV (reference sequence). Germline trimming cut 1 base from V and 6 bases from J; bases unmatched to any gene: 3. The CDR3 spans 16 residues.

Only a few counts were recorded for this clone. A read error may be the cause here, since a much bigger clone is one base away. Other DNA sequences in the same sample also yield this CDR3. V gene TRGV9 combines with J gene TRGJP. The CDR3 is 17 amino acids. The trim removed 1 base at V and 6 bases at J, leaving 6 bases unmatched. The germline gives CDR1 GITISATS, CDR2 ISYDGTV (reference sequence). The CDR3 loop reads CALWEVHGELGKKIKVF. In DNA, the CDR3 is TGTGCCTTGTGGGAGGTACACGGAGAGTTGGGCAAAAAAATCAAGGTATTT.

This clone was recorded a few times. Additional DNA sequences in this sample encode the identical CDR3. The genes are TRGV9 and TRGJP. The V segment lost 5 bases and the J segment 4 bases; nucleotides outside the gene matches: 2. The length of the CDR3 is 15 residues. CDR1 is GITISATS and CDR2 is ISYDGTV in the germline V gene (reference sequence). This CDR3 is CALWVQELGKKIKVF. CDR3 in DNA: TGTGCCTTGTGGGTCCAAGAGTTGGGCAAAAAAATCAAGGTATTT.

In the case of this clone: Possible read error: a much larger clone is one base away. Other DNA sequences of this sample code for an identical CDR3. V and J are TRGV9 and TRGJP. Germline V gives CDR1 GITISATS, CDR2 ISYDGTV (reference sequence). This CDR3 contains 17 residues. The CDR3 coding sequence is TGTGCCTTGTGGGAGCCCAGGCCAGAGTTGGGCAAAAAGATCAAGGTATTT. Protein: CALWEPRPELGKKIKVF.

In its sample, this clone ranks as medium-sized. The chain has TRGV4 and TRGJ1 or TRGJ2. With V trimmed by 4 bases and J by 0 bases, 9 bases remained unmatched. The CDR3 is 15 residues long. Germline assignment: CDR1 EGSTGY and CDR2 YDSYTSSV. The CDR3 sequence: CATWECDANYYKKLF. In DNA, the CDR3 is TGTGCCACCTGGGAGTGCGATGCGAATTATTATAAGAAACTCTTT.

For this clone: TCRdb's listed protein matches a much larger clone and diverges from this DNA's translation at residue 10, likely through a read error; the protein shown comes from the DNA. V is TRGV9 and J is TRGJP. Germline CDR1 GITISATS, CDR2 ISYDGTV (reference sequence). This CDR3 spans 16 amino acids. CDR3 coding DNA: TGTGCCTTGTGGGAGGTGCGTGAGTTGTGCAAAAAAATCAAGGTATTT. It yields the protein CALWEVRELCKKIKVF.

By sample share, this clone is large. The chain combines TRGV9 with TRGJP. V trimming: 5 bases; J trimming: 6 bases; junction bases outside the gene matches: 7. The germline V gene has CDR1 GITISATS and CDR2 ISYDGTV (reference sequence). This CDR3 region has 16 residues. The CDR3 region is CALWVMLELGKKIKVF. The CDR3, as DNA: TGTGCCTTGTGGGTCATGCTAGAGTTGGGCAAAAAAATCAAGGTATTT.

By its share, this clone is large. V and J are TRGV9 and TRGJP. Losses at the gene ends were 5 bases for V and 8 bases for J; bases not matched to a gene: 6. This CDR3 contains 15 residues. The germline CDR1 and CDR2 sequences are GITISATS and ISYDGTV (reference sequence). The CDR3, as DNA: TGTGCCTTGTGGGTATTAAAGTTGGGCAAAAAAATCAAGGTATTT. It translates to CALWVLKLGKKIKVF.

The V gene is TRGV8, the J gene TRGJP2. The CDR3 has 14 residues. V shed 4 bases, J shed 2 bases, and the junction held 4 bases outside the gene matches. Germline loops: CDR1 VENAVY, CDR2 YDSYNSRV. The CDR3 sequence: CATWEGSSDWIKTF. CDR3 DNA: TGTGCCACCTGGGAGGGGAGTAGTGATTGGATCAAGACGTTT.

This clone was picked up a small number of times. The CDR3 sequence is CALWEVIRSTTGWFKIF. The CDR3 nucleotides are TGTGCCTTGTGGGAGGTGATAAGGTCTACCACTGGTTGGTTCAAGATATTT. The V call is TRGV9, the J call TRGJP1. J gave up 1 base and V 0 bases, and 8 bases lay outside the gene matches. Germline V gene sequence: CDR1 GITISATS, CDR2 ISYDGTV (reference sequence). The CDR3 contains 17 residues.

V gene TRGV2 combines with J gene TRGJ1 or TRGJ2. This CDR3 spans 14 amino acids. In germline, CDR1 is EGSNGY, CDR2 YDSYNSKV. With 1 base clipped from V and 6 bases from J, the junction kept 9 bases outside the gene matches. Here the CDR3 reads CATWDGLPGYKKLF. The CDR3 DNA sequence: TGTGCCACCTGGGACGGACTTCCGGGTTATAAGAAACTCTTT.

There are a few counts of this clone. This chain links TRGV9 with TRGJP. J lost 6 bases, V lost 0 bases, and 5 bases had no gene match. The CDR3 contains 17 residues. CDR1 and CDR2 from the germline V gene are GITISATS and ISYDGTV (reference sequence). CDR3 sequence (DNA): TGTGCCTTGTGGGAGGTGTCGGTAGAGTTGGGCAAAAAAATCAAGGTATTT. Protein product: CALWEVSVELGKKIKVF.

This clone rates as medium-sized. The chain carries TRGV9 and TRGJP. The V gene end was trimmed by 3 bases and the J gene end by 3 bases; junction bases not matched to a gene: 5. This CDR3 comprises 17 residues. Germline V gene data show CDR1 as GITISATS and CDR2 as ISYDGTV (reference sequence). In DNA, the CDR3 is TGTGCCTTGTGGGAGCTCAAGCAAGAGTTGGGCAAAAAAATCAAGGTATTT. Residues: CALWELKQELGKKIKVF.

The chain recombines TRGV9 with TRGJP. The CDR3 runs to 16 residues. V shed 5 bases and J 7 bases; nucleotides not matched to a gene: 8. Germline CDR1 and CDR2: GITISATS and ISYDGTV (reference sequence). CDR3 protein: CALWGSGELGKKIKVF. The CDR3 nucleotides are TGTGCCTTGTGGGGATCGGGGGAGTTGGGCAAAAAAATCAAGGTATTT.

Relative to its sample, this clone is large. The V and J genes are TRGV9 and TRGJ1 or TRGJ2. CDR1 and CDR2 from the germline V gene are GITISATS and ISYDGTV (reference sequence). V shed 7 bases, J shed 3 bases, and the junction held 3 bases outside the gene matches. This CDR3 contains 11 residues. CDR3 amino acids: CALCCYYKKLF. The CDR3 bases are TGTGCCTTGTGTTGTTATTATAAGAAACTCTTT.

Regarding this clone: This may be a read error, as it is one base from a much larger clone. This rearrangement joins TRGV9 to TRGJP. V was pared by 0 bases and J by 7 bases, with 3 bases of the junction left unmatched. The CDR3 has 16 amino acids. Germline lookup yields CDR1 GITISATS and CDR2 ISYDGTV (reference sequence). In nucleotides, the CDR3 is TGTGCCTTGTGGGAGGTGGATGAGTTGGGCAAAAAAATCAAGGTATTT. Translating gives CALWEVDELGKKIKVF.

In its sample, this clone was seen a few times. V is TRGV9 and J is TRGJ1 or TRGJ2. CDR1 is GITISATS, CDR2 ISYDGTV, per germline (reference sequence). The CDR3 length is 11 residues. The J segment lost 10 bases and the V segment lost 5 bases, leaving 8 bases of the junction unmatched. In nucleotides, the CDR3 is TGTGCCTTGTGGGTCCCAATAAAGAAACTCTTT. Residues: CALWVPIKKLF.